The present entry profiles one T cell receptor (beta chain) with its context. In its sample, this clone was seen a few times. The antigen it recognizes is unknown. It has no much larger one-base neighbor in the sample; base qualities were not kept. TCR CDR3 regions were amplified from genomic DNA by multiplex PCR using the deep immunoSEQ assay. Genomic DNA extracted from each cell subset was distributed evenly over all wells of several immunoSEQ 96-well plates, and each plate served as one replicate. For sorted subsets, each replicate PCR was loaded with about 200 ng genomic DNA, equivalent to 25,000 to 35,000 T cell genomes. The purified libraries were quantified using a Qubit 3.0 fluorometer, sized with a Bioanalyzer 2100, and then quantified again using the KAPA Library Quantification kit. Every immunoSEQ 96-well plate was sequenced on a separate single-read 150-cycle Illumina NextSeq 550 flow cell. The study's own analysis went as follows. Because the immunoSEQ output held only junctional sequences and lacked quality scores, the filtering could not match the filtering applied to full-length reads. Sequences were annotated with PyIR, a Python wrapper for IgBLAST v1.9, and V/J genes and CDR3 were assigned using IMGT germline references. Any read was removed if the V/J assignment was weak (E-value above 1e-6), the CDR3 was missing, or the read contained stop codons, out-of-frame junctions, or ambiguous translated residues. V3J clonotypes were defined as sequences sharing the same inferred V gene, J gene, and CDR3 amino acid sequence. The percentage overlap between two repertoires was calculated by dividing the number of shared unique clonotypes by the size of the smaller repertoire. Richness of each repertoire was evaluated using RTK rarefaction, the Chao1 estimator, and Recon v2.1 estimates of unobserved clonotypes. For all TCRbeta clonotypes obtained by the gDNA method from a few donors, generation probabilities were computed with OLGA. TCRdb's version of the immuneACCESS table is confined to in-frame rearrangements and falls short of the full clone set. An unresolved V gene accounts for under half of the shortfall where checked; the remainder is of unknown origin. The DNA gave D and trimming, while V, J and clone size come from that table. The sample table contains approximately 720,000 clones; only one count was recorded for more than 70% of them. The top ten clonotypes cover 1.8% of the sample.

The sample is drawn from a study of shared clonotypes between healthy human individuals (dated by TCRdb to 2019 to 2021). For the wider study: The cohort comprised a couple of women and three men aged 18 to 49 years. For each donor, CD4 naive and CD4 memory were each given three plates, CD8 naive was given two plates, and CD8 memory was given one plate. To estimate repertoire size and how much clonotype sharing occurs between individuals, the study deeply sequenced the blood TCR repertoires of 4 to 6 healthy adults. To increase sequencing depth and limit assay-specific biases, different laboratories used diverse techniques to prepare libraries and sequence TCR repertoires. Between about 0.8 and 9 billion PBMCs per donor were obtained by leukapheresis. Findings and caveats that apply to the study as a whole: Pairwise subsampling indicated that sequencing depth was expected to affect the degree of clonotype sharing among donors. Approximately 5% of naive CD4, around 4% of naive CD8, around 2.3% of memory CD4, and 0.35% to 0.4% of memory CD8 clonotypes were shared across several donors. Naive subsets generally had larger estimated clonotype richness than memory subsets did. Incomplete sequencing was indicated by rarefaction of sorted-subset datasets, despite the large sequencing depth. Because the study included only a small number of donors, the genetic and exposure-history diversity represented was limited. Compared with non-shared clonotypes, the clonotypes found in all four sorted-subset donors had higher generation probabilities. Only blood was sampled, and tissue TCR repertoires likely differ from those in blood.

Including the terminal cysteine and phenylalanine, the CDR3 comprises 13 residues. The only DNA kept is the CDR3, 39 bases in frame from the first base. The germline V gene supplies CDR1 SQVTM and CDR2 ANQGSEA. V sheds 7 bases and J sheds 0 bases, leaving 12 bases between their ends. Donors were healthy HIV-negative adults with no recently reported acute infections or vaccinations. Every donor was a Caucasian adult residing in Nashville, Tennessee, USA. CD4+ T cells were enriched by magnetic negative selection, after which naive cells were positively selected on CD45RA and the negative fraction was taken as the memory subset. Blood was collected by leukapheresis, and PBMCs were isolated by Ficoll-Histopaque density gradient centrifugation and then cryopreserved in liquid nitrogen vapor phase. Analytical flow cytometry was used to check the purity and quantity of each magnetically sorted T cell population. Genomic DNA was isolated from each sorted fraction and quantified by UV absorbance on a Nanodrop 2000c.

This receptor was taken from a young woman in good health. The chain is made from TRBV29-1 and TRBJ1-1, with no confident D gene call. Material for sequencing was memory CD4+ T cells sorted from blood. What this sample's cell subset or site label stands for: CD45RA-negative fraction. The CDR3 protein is CSGRQKMNTEAFF. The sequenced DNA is TGCAGCGGGAGGCAGAAAATGAACACTGAAGCTTTCTTT.